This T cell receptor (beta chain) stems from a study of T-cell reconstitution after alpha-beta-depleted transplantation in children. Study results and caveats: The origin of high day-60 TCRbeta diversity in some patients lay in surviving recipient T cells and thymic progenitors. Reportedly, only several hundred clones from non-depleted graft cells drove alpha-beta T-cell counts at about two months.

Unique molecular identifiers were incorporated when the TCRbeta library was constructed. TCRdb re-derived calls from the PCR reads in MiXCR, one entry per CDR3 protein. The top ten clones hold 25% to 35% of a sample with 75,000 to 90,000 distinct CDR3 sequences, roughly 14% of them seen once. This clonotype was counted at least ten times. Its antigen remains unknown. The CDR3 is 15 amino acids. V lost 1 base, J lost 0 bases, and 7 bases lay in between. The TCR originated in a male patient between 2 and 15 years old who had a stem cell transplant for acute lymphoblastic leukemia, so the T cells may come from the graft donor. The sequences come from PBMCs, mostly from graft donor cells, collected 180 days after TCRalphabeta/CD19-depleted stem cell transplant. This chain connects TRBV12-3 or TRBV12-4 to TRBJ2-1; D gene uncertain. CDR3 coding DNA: TGTGCCAGCAGTTTAGGAGGATACTCCTACAATGAGCAGTTCTTC. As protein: CASSLGGYSYNEQFF.